The 10 T cell receptor beta chains below all came from one sample that was sequenced in a study of blood T cells in healthy people across ages. Next came a second PCR, run for about 7 to 12 cycles, which used a sample-barcoded 5' primer along with a J-beta primer mix. Each CDR3 protein gets one entry after TCRdb re-called the 5' RACE reads with MiXCR. The repertoire has around 870,000 distinct CDR3 sequences, 29% of them found once; the top ten carry approximately 15%. The sample consisted of blood. These receptors came from a woman over 75 in good health.

The rearrangement links TRBV20-1 to TRBJ2-5; 9 nucleotides line up with TRBD2. CDR1 is DFQATT and CDR2 is SNEGSKA in the germline V gene (reference sequence). The CDR3 is 15 amino acids. The V gene end was trimmed by 5 bases and the J gene end by 5 bases; junction bases not matched to a gene: 12. For the CDR3, the DNA is TGCAGTGCTGGTGGGGTGGCGGGGGGGGTGGAGACCCAGTACTTC. Amino acids: CSAGGVAGGVETQYF.

This clonotype was detected ten times or more. The chain employs TRBV5-6 and TRBJ2-6; D remains ambiguous. Trimming shortened V by 5 bases and J by 2 bases, and 11 bases separated the two germline ends. CDR3 length equals 15 residues. Germline V gene data show CDR1 as SGHDT and CDR2 as YYEEEE. CDR3 DNA: TGTGCCAGCAGTCAGACAAGTGCTGGGGCCAACGTCCTGACTTTC. This encodes CASSQTSAGANVLTF.

This clonotype was detected once. The chain recombines TRBV24-1 with TRBJ2-7; possibly TRBD1 for D (7 bases). Germline V lookup: CDR1 KGHDR, CDR2 SFDVKD. CDR3 length: 12 residues. Trimming removed 12 bases at V and 2 bases at J, with 13 bases between. The CDR3 is CAVGGGTYEQYF. In DNA, the CDR3 is TGTGCCGTAGGGGGCGGGACCTACGAGCAGTACTTC.

This clonotype came up many times. This chain links TRBV7-9 with TRBJ2-5; no clear D gene. CDR3 length: 15 amino acids. Germline CDR1 is SEHNR and CDR2 is FQNEAQ (reference sequence). The V and J ends lost 2 bases and 2 bases respectively, with 12 bases between them. CDR3 region: CASSLLSQSQETQYF. The CDR3, as DNA: TGTGCCAGCAGCTTATTAAGTCAGAGTCAAGAGACCCAGTACTTC.

The chain joins TRBV5-5 to TRBJ2-5, with D perhaps being TRBD1 or TRBD2 (5 bases each). Germline V lookup: CDR1 SGHKS, CDR2 YYEKEE (reference sequence). The CDR3 runs to 15 residues. With 2 bases removed from V and 2 bases from J, the gap between germline ends came to 13 bases. CDR3 in amino acids: CASSFFGTYQETQYF. CDR3 DNA: TGTGCCAGCAGCTTCTTCGGGACGTATCAAGAGACCCAGTACTTC.

This clonotype was found many times. The chain recombines TRBV6-2 or TRBV6-3 with TRBJ2-1; TRBD2 agrees at 11 bases. The CDR3 loop spans 16 amino acids. The germline V gene has CDR1 MNHEY and CDR2 SVGEGT. Trimming took 7 bases from V and 5 from J; bases not matched to a gene: 10. For the CDR3, the DNA is TGTGCCAGCATTCACGGCCTTAGCGGGGGGGACAATGAGCAGTTCTTC. Its translation: CASIHGLSGGDNEQFF.

The V and J genes are TRBV7-6 and TRBJ1-2, with 11 bases aligning to TRBD1. The CDR3 spans 19 residues. CDR1 is SGHVS, CDR2 FNYEAQ, per germline. Trimming at V came to 5 bases and at J to 8 bases, leaving 22 bases not matched to a gene. The CDR3 loop is CASSPRDFRTGGLQGGYTF. The CDR3 DNA reads as TGTGCCAGCAGCCCACGTGATTTCAGGACAGGGGGCCTCCAGGGAGGCTACACCTTC.

V and J are TRBV5-1 and TRBJ1-6, with 7 bases fitting TRBD1. V dropped 2 bases and J dropped 9; count of bases not matched to a gene: 5. Germline V gives CDR1 SGHRS, CDR2 YFSETQ. CDR3 length equals 14 residues. CDR3 nucleotide sequence: TGCGCCAGCAGCTTAGGACAGGTTCTTTCACCCCTCCACTTT. Its protein is CASSLGQVLSPLHF.

On this clonotype itself: Possible read error: a much larger clone is one base away. The CDR3 is CASPMGTGNEQFF. CDR3 bases: TGTGCCAGCCCCATGGGGACGGGAAATGAGCAGTTCTTC. The J gene is TRBJ2-1, the V gene TRBV7-9, with D perhaps TRBD1 or TRBD2 (5 bases each). This CDR3 region has 13 residues. CDR1 and CDR2 (germline): SEHNR, FQNEAQ (reference sequence). Trimming shortened V by 8 bases and J by 7 bases, and 15 bases separated the two germline ends.

There are many counts of this clonotype. The chain links TRBV5-6 to TRBJ2-5, with D perhaps matching TRBD2 (6 bases). The CDR3 length is 14 residues. V was trimmed by 2 bases and J by 5 bases, leaving 13 bases between them. Per the germline V gene, CDR1 is SGHDT and CDR2 is YYEEEE. CDR3 amino acids: CASSFFPGVETQYF. Here the CDR3 DNA reads TGTGCCAGCAGCTTCTTTCCGGGGGTGGAGACCCAGTACTTC. Supplemented by reference TRBV5-6 and TRBJ2-5, the full variable domain reads DAGVTQSPTHLIKTRGQQVTLRCSPKSGHDTVSWYQQALGQGPQFIFQYYEEEERQRGNFPDRFSGHQFPNYSSELNVNALLLGDSALYLCASSFFPGVETQYFGPGTRLLVL.